One and the same sample provided the 18 T cell receptor beta chains below, sequenced in a study of glioma-infiltrating T cells after dendritic cell vaccination. Sequenced by immunoSEQ multiplex PCR; TCRdb stores in-frame clones only, minus some. This repertoire shows roughly 60,000 clones, over 65% found once; its top ten account for 9%. Indicated time point: after dendritic cell vaccination, including at tumor progression/relapse. The source material was blood, sampled after dendritic cell vaccination. These receptors were collected from a human donor with glioblastoma.

The chain is built from TRBV27 and TRBJ1-5; perhaps TRBD1 as D (5 bases). This CDR3 comprises 15 residues. Germline-derived CDR1 and CDR2 are MNHEY and SMNVEV (reference sequence). The ends were cut back, 2 bases at V and 6 bases at J, with 14 bases in the middle. CDR3 coding DNA: TGTGCCAGCAGTTTAAGTTCAGGGTATGGTCAGCCCCAGCATTTT. It specifies CASSLSSGYGQPQHF.

The J gene is TRBJ2-2, the V gene TRBV30; 10 bases are a match to TRBD1. V was clipped by 6 bases and J by 5 bases; unmatched bases: 9. CDR1 and CDR2 from the germline V gene are GTSNPN and SVGIG (reference sequence). CDR3 length: 15 amino acids. CDR3 DNA sequence: TGTGCCTGCCGCCCCGGGACAGGGGAAACCGGGGAGCTGTTTTTT. As protein: CACRPGTGETGELFF. The complete variable domain, with remaining parts taken from reference TRBV30 and TRBJ2-2, reads SQTIHQWPATLVQPVGSPLSLECTVEGTSNPNLYWYRQAAGRGLQLLFYSVGIGQISSEVPQNLSASRPQDRQFILSSKKLLLSDSGFYLCACRPGTGETGELFFGEGSRLTVL.

On this clone itself: At one of its ends the junction is not consistent with the germline gene, which may arise from a read error. The chain carries TRBV11-1 and TRBJ2-7; a weak D match, TRBD1 (6 bases). The germline gives CDR1 SGHAT, CDR2 FQDESV (reference sequence). The CDR3 contains 14 residues. CDR3 protein: CASSLEAGVYEQCF. CDR3 DNA: TGTGCCAGCAGCTTGGAGGCAGGGGTCTACGAGCAGTGCTTC.

This chain's CDR3 is CASRNRWGYTF. The DNA for the CDR3 is TGCGCCAGCCGGAACAGGTGGGGCTACACCTTC. The chain is built from TRBV5-1 and TRBJ1-2, with D tentatively TRBD1 (5 bases). Trimming took off 7 bases at V and 8 bases at J, with 12 bases between the two ends. This CDR3 region has 11 residues. CDR1 and CDR2 (germline): SGHRS, YFSETQ.

V and J are TRBV11-1 and TRBJ2-3; TRBD2 agrees at 8 bases. J gave up 3 bases and V 5 bases, and 7 bases lay outside the gene matches. Germline-derived CDR1 and CDR2 are SGHAT and FQDESV (reference sequence). The CDR3 contains 15 residues. CDR3 residues: CASSPLRGVTDTQYF. For the CDR3, the DNA is TGTGCCAGCAGCCCCCTGCGGGGGGTTACAGATACGCAGTATTTT.

The chain has TRBV18 and TRBJ1-6, with unresolved D. Trimming shortened V by 1 base and J by 7 bases, and 17 bases separated the two germline ends. This CDR3 has 17 residues. The germline V gene has CDR1 KGHSH and CDR2 LQKENI. CDR3 nucleotide sequence: TGTGCCAGCTCACCACGGCCGGGAAGTCTGGGGAATTCACCCCTCCACTTT. This encodes CASSPRPGSLGNSPLHF. Together with reference TRBV18 and TRBJ1-6, the CDR3 gives the full variable domain: NAGVMQNPRHLVRRRGQEARLRCSPMKGHSHVYWYRQLPEEGLKFMVYLQKENIIDESGMPKERFSAEFPKEGPSILRIQQVVRGDSAAYFCASSPRPGSLGNSPLHFGNGTRLTVT.

This clone was found a few times. The V gene is TRBV13, the J gene TRBJ2-5; D ambiguous. The V gene's germline CDR1 is PRHDT and CDR2 FYEKMQ (reference sequence). The CDR3 runs to 13 residues. Trimming left V 3 bases short and J 1 base short, with 6 bases between. CDR3 region: CASSFLSQETQYF. CDR3 DNA: TGTGCCAGCAGCTTTTTGAGCCAAGAGACCCAGTACTTC.

The rearrangement uses TRBV11-3 and TRBJ1-6; D unclear. The CDR3 sequence is 18 residues long. Germline V gene lookup returns CDR1 SGHNT and CDR2 YENEEA. The ends were cut back, 5 bases at V and 3 bases at J, with 20 bases in the middle. CDR3 nucleotides: TGTGCCAGCAGCCCCCGGATCGGGAATACCAACTATAATTCACCCCTCCACTTT. Encoded protein: CASSPRIGNTNYNSPLHF.

The V call is TRBV9, the J call TRBJ2-2, with D possibly being TRBD1 (6 bases). The CDR3 contains 18 residues. With 0 bases removed from V and 1 base from J, the gap between germline ends came to 16 bases. The germline V gene encodes CDR1 SGDLS and CDR2 YYNGEE. CDR3 in amino acids: CASSVARERDKNTGELFF. In DNA form, the CDR3 reads TGTGCCAGCAGCGTAGCTAGAGAGAGGGACAAGAACACCGGGGAGCTGTTTTTT.

V gene TRBV4-3 combines with J gene TRBJ2-3, with 9 bases aligning to TRBD2. This CDR3 is built from 16 residues. Germline CDR1 LGHNA, CDR2 YSLEER. The ends lost 0 bases at V and 4 bases at J; junction bases unmatched: 5. CDR3 sequence reads: CASSQEGGGASDTQYF. CDR3 bases: TGCGCCAGCAGCCAAGAGGGCGGGGGGGCTTCAGATACGCAGTATTTT.

This chain uses TRBV9 with TRBJ2-3; D gene ambiguous. Trimming pared 4 bases from V and 6 bases from J, leaving 9 bases between. Per the germline V gene, CDR1 is SGDLS and CDR2 is YYNGEE. CDR3 length: 12 amino acids. CDR3 amino acids: CASSPRLDTQYF. CDR3 in DNA: TGTGCCAGCAGCCCCCGTTTGGATACGCAGTATTTT.

The chain recombines TRBV9 with TRBJ1-2; 9 bases align to TRBD1. The germline gives CDR1 SGDLS, CDR2 YYNGEE. The CDR3 spans 15 residues. V was pared by 3 bases and J by 5 bases, with 8 bases of the junction left unmatched. In nucleotides, the CDR3 is TGTGCCAGCAGCGCCCTGAGGGGACAGGGATATGGCTACACCTTC. Translated, it gives CASSALRGQGYGYTF.

A few counts support this clone. The chain employs TRBV4-3 and TRBJ2-3; tentative D call: TRBD1 (6 bases). CDR3 length: 17 residues. The germline gives CDR1 LGHNA, CDR2 YSLEER. Trimming shortened V by 2 bases and J by 1 base, and 16 bases separated the two germline ends. The CDR3 reads CASSQSPIGGGTDTQYF. The CDR3 nucleotides read TGCGCCAGCAGCCAAAGCCCAATAGGGGGAGGCACAGATACGCAGTATTTT.

The chain combines TRBV5-6 with TRBJ2-5, with TRBD2 identical over 14 bases. CDR1 is SGHDT, CDR2 YYEEEE, per germline. The V segment lost 2 bases and the J segment 5 bases; nucleotides outside the gene matches: 2. CDR3 length equals 15 residues. CDR3: CASSFGLAGGETQYF. The CDR3 nucleotides are TGTGCCAGCAGCTTCGGACTAGCGGGGGGCGAGACCCAGTACTTC.

The chain uses TRBV11-3 and TRBJ2-7; D remains unclear. Between the trimmed V and J ends, which lost 5 bases and 0 bases, there was a span of 8 bases. Germline assignment: CDR1 SGHNT and CDR2 YENEEA. The CDR3 contains 13 residues. CDR3 in amino acids: CASSPTPSYEQYF. The CDR3, as DNA: TGTGCCAGCAGCCCAACACCCTCCTACGAGCAGTACTTC.

The gene calls are TRBV7-3 and TRBJ1-1; D might be TRBD1 (5 bases). This CDR3 region has 13 residues. Per germline, CDR1 SGHTA and CDR2 FQGTGA. V was trimmed by 5 bases and J by 3 bases, leaving 10 bases between them. The CDR3, as DNA: TGTGCCAGCAGCGCCCGGGGGGACACTGAAGCTTTCTTT. This translates into CASSARGDTEAFF.

This clone is medium-sized within its sample. The chain joins TRBV5-6 to TRBJ2-1, with 7 bases aligning to TRBD1. In germline, CDR1 is SGHDT, CDR2 YYEEEE. The CDR3 has 13 amino acids. Unmatched junction bases numbered 3, after V lost 3 bases and J lost 6 bases. CDR3 coding DNA: TGTGCCAGCAGCTGGGGGACAGTCAATGAGCAGTTCTTC. Amino acids: CASSWGTVNEQFF. The full variable domain, its missing parts supplied by reference TRBV5-6 and TRBJ2-1, is DAGVTQSPTHLIKTRGQQVTLRCSPKSGHDTVSWYQQALGQGPQFIFQYYEEEERQRGNFPDRFSGHQFPNYSSELNVNALLLGDSALYLCASSWGTVNEQFFGPGTRLTVL.

This chain connects TRBV7-9 to TRBJ2-5, with 7 bases identical to TRBD2. CDR1 is SEHNR, CDR2 FQNEAQ, per germline (reference sequence). Unmatched junction bases numbered 7, after V lost 1 base and J lost 5 bases. The CDR3 consists of 15 residues. This CDR3 reads CASSLGLSLAETQYF. The DNA for the CDR3 is TGTGCCAGCAGCTTAGGACTATCACTAGCGGAGACCCAGTACTTC. Complete variable domain (other parts from reference TRBV7-9 and TRBJ2-5): DTGVSQNPRHKITKRGQNVTFRCDPISEHNRLYWYRQTLGQGPEFLTYFQNEAQLEKSRLLSDRFSAERPKGSFSTLEIQRTEQGDSAMYLCASSLGLSLAETQYFGPGTRLLVL.